Listed below are T cell receptor beta chains from one sample, sequenced in a study of CD8+ T cells in alopecia areata. Method: immunoSEQ multiplex PCR; TCRdb's copy keeps in-frame clones and lacks some. The sample carries 140,000 to 150,000 clones, about 60% recorded once. The sequences come from CD4+ T cells sorted from blood, collected at week 0. The source is a human donor with alopecia areata. Both conserved end residues are part of each CDR3. Each record gives: J gene, D gene, V gene, clone size, CDR3 protein, CDR3 DNA. The D gene is left open where the match is weak. Clone size is stated in some rows and not others, as once, few, many or a class when expanded.

TRBJ2-3	TRBD1	TRBV25-1	.	CASSGTGFMDTQYF	TGTGCCAGCAGTGGGACAGGGTTTATGGATACGCAGTATTTT
TRBJ2-7	TRBD2	TRBV7-2	.	CASSRLAGVEQYF	TGTGCCAGCAGCCGACTAGCGGGAGTAGAGCAGTACTTC
TRBJ1-5	.	TRBV14	.	CASSSNQPQHF	TGTGCCAGCAGCTCCAATCAGCCCCAGCATTTT
TRBJ2-1	.	TRBV6-6	.	CASSLTTGSYNEQFF	TGTGCCAGCAGTCTAACGACAGGCTCCTACAATGAGCAGTTCTTC
TRBJ2-5	.	TRBV29-1	.	CSVDSLETQYF	TGCAGCGTTGACTCTTTAGAGACCCAGTACTTC
TRBJ1-1	TRBD1	TRBV5-1	.	CASSSPDRGNTEAFF	TGCGCCAGCAGCTCACCAGACAGGGGGAACACTGAAGCTTTCTTT
TRBJ2-1	TRBD1	TRBV2	.	CAGSPSGQGRKGGFF	TGTGCCGGATCGCCCTCTGGACAGGGGCGAAAAGGTGGTTTCTTC
TRBJ1-2	TRBD1	TRBV29-1	.	CSASGGADYGYTF	TGCAGCGCGTCAGGGGGCGCGGACTATGGCTACACCTTC
TRBJ1-5	TRBD1	TRBV19	.	CASRTTGGASNQPQHF	TGTGCCAGTAGAACCACAGGGGGCGCGAGCAATCAGCCCCAGCATTTT
TRBJ2-7	.	TRBV30	.	CAWSVGGREQYF	TGTGCCTGGAGTGTTGGAGGGCGCGAGCAGTACTTC
TRBJ1-5	.	TRBV6-6	.	CASRGGVNQPQHF	TGTGCCAGCAGGGGGGGCGTCAATCAGCCCCAGCATTTT
TRBJ1-5	TRBD1	TRBV5-1	.	CASSLGQGKPQHF	TGCGCCAGCAGCTTGGGACAGGGAAAGCCCCAGCATTTT
TRBJ1-5	TRBD1	TRBV27	few	CASSSGGQPQHF	TGTGCCAGCAGCTCAGGGGGTCAGCCCCAGCATTTT
TRBJ1-2	TRBD1	TRBV29-1	.	CSVGPSGTETYGYTF	TGCAGCGTGGGGCCATCCGGGACAGAGACCTATGGCTACACCTTC
TRBJ2-3	TRBD1	TRBV18	.	CASSPPGTGNKRQYF	TGTGCCAGCTCACCGCCCGGGACAGGGAATAAGAGGCAGTATTTT
TRBJ2-2	TRBD1	TRBV29-1	.	CSVRTGGTNTGELFF	TGCAGCGTCCGGACAGGGGGCACGAACACCGGGGAGCTGTTTTTT
TRBJ1-2	.	TRBV6-5	.	CASSYAAGYGYTF	TGTGCCAGCAGTTACGCGGCAGGGTATGGCTACACCTTC
TRBJ2-5	TRBD2	TRBV5-6	.	CASSLGTSGTTGYF	TGTGCCAGCAGCTTAGGAACTAGCGGGACGACCGGGTACTTC
TRBJ2-1	TRBD2	TRBV4-1	.	CASSPVTTSGGAGQFF	TGCGCCAGCAGCCCAGTTACGACTAGCGGGGGGGCCGGGCAGTTCTTC
TRBJ1-1	TRBD1	TRBV6-6	few	CASSQGQVNTEAFF	TGTGCCAGCAGCCAGGGACAGGTCAACACTGAAGCTTTCTTT
TRBJ1-4	.	TRBV10-3	.	CAISPGVNEKLFF	TGTGCCATCAGTCCAGGGGTTAATGAAAAACTGTTTTTT
TRBJ1-2	.	TRBV29-1	.	CSASRGLSYGYTF	TGCAGCGCCTCGAGAGGGTTGAGCTATGGCTACACCTTC
TRBJ1-2	TRBD1	TRBV6-1	.	CASSPGQGTYGYTF	TGTGCCAGCAGTCCGGGACAGGGGACCTATGGCTACACCTTC
TRBJ1-6	.	TRBV7-2	once	CASSLSPGNNSPLHF	TGTGCCAGCAGCTTATCCCCAGGGAATAATTCACCCCTCCACTTT
TRBJ2-3	.	TRBV11-2	.	CASRTAGHGTDTQYF	TGTGCCAGCAGGACCGCGGGGCACGGCACAGATACGCAGTATTTT
TRBJ1-2	.	TRBV29-1	.	CSVFETLYGYTF	TGCAGCGTTTTCGAGACCCTCTATGGCTACACCTTC
TRBJ1-2	TRBD1	TRBV29-1	few	CSGGAGDRVDYGYTF	TGCAGCGGTGGCGCTGGGGACAGGGTTGACTATGGCTACACCTTC
TRBJ1-2	.	TRBV7-2	few	CASRPGGFGNYGYTF	TGTGCCAGCAGGCCGGGGGGTTTCGGTAACTATGGCTACACCTTC
TRBJ1-6	.	TRBV9	.	CASSVEGQRNSPLHF	TGTGCCAGCAGCGTAGAAGGGCAACGTAATTCACCCCTCCACTTT
TRBJ1-2	.	TRBV11-1	once	CASSPTGSRGYTF	TGTGCCAGCAGCCCAACAGGGTCTCGTGGCTACACCTTC
TRBJ2-7	TRBD1	TRBV4-2	.	CASSQERDRTYEQYF	TGTGCCAGCAGCCAAGAGAGGGACAGAACCTACGAGCAGTACTTC
TRBJ1-5	.	TRBV11-2	few	CASSLDLGGNQPQHF	TGTGCCAGCAGCTTAGATTTGGGGGGCAATCAGCCCCAGCATTTT
TRBJ2-3	TRBD2	TRBV5-1	few	CASSSGTSGDTQYF	TGCGCCAGCAGCTCCGGGACTAGCGGAGATACGCAGTATTTT
TRBJ2-7	TRBD1	TRBV23-1	.	CASSPPGQGRYEQYF	TGCGCCAGCAGTCCCCCAGGACAGGGGCGATACGAGCAGTACTTC
TRBJ1-1	.	TRBV9	.	CASSVGALNTEAFF	TGTGCCAGCAGCGTAGGAGCCCTGAACACTGAAGCTTTCTTT
TRBJ1-1	TRBD1	TRBV20-1	.	CSAGQGEAFF	TGCAGTGCGGGACAGGGAGAAGCTTTCTTT
TRBJ2-7	TRBD2	TRBV29-1	few	CSVGEGGLYEQYF	TGCAGCGTTGGGGAGGGAGGACTCTACGAGCAGTACTTC
TRBJ2-7	.	TRBV7-9	.	CASSLREQYF	TGTGCCAGCAGTTTACGCGAGCAGTACTTC
TRBJ1-1	.	TRBV29-1	.	CSAKGGPHPEAFF	TGCAGCGCCAAGGGGGGGCCTCACCCTGAAGCTTTCTTT
TRBJ1-2	TRBD1	TRBV29-1	once	CSVEPNRGRDYGYTF	TGCAGCGTTGAACCCAACAGGGGGCGCGATTATGGCTACACCTTC
TRBJ2-7	.	TRBV6-6	.	CASSYSGGEQYF	TGTGCCAGCAGTTACTCCGGGGGCGAGCAGTACTTC
TRBJ1-1	TRBD1	TRBV5-1	few	CASSPTGQGPEAFF	TGCGCCAGCAGCCCGACTGGACAGGGTCCTGAAGCTTTCTTT
TRBJ2-1	TRBD2	TRBV27	.	CASSFMGTINNEQFF	TGTGCCAGCAGTTTTATGGGGACTATAAACAATGAGCAGTTCTTC
TRBJ2-3	TRBD1	TRBV29-1	few	CSVEGQGTDTQYF	TGCAGCGTTGAGGGACAGGGAACAGATACGCAGTATTTT
TRBJ1-5	.	TRBV7-6	.	CASSLASNQPQHF	TGTGCCAGCAGCTTAGCGTCCAATCAGCCCCAGCATTTT
TRBJ1-1	.	TRBV29-1	.	CSAQDSFRPRDFF	TGCAGCGCGCAGGACTCGTTTAGGCCCCGAGATTTCTTT